These 32 T cell receptor beta chains came from one sample sequenced in a study of blood T cells in healthy people across ages. A sample-barcoded 5' primer and a J-beta primer mix were used in a second PCR of about 7 to 12 cycles. TCRdb itself ran the 5' RACE reads through MiXCR, one entry per CDR3 protein. Of approximately 670,000 distinct CDR3 sequences in the sample, 40% to 45% were seen once. The sequencing input was blood. These receptors were taken from a man aged 80 or over in good health.

The J gene is TRBJ2-3, the V gene TRBV5-6, with 8 positions matching TRBD1. V lost 6 bases, J lost 0 bases, and 9 bases stayed unmatched. The germline gives CDR1 SGHDT, CDR2 YYEEEE. There are 16 residues in the CDR3. CDR3 nucleotide sequence: TGTGCCAGCACCCATGACGCAGGGGGCAGCACAGATACGCAGTATTTT. Amino acids: CASTHDAGGSTDTQYF.

This clonotype was seen more than once but under ten times. This sequence joins TRBV29-1 and TRBJ2-7, with D perhaps being TRBD1 or TRBD2 (5 bases each). The CDR3 is made up of 12 amino acids. V lost 3 bases and J lost 2, with 8 bases in between. Germline-derived CDR1 and CDR2 are SQVTM and ANQGSEA. The DNA for the CDR3 is TGCAGCGTTGATGGGGGAACCTACGAGCAGTACTTC. This translates into CSVDGGTYEQYF.

This clonotype was counted at least ten times. The V call is TRBV4-2, the J call TRBJ2-1, with D uncertain. The CDR3 has 18 amino acids. Germline lookup yields CDR1 LGHNA and CDR2 YNFKEQ. V was pared by 0 bases and J by 0 bases, with 15 bases between. The DNA for the CDR3 is TGTGCCAGCAGCCAAGATTTGGCGTCTCCTAGCTCCTACAATGAGCAGTTCTTC. Translated: CASSQDLASPSSYNEQFF.

J is TRBJ2-7 and V is TRBV5-1, with 7 bases matching TRBD1. Germline values: CDR1 SGHRS, CDR2 YFSETQ. The J segment lost 6 bases and the V segment lost 5 bases, leaving 8 bases of the junction unmatched. The CDR3 is 13 residues long. CDR3 amino acids: CASRDRVSGEQYF. CDR3 DNA sequence: TGCGCCAGCAGAGACAGGGTTTCGGGCGAGCAGTACTTC. The entire variable domain, with the rest obtained from reference TRBV5-1 and TRBJ2-7, is as follows: KAGVTQTPRYLIKTRGQQVTLSCSPISGHRSVSWYQQTPGQGLQFLFEYFSETQRNKGNFPGRFSGRQFSNSRSEMNVSTLELGDSALYLCASRDRVSGEQYFGPGTRLTVT.

The CDR3 is CASSSGGENEQFF. The CDR3 DNA sequence: TGTGCCAGCAGTTCGGGGGGTGAGAATGAGCAGTTCTTC. The chain is built from TRBV6-2 or TRBV6-3 and TRBJ2-1; 7 nucleotides agree with TRBD2. V was clipped by 4 bases and J by 7 bases; unmatched bases: 4. Looked up from germline, CDR1 is MNHEY and CDR2 is SVGEGT. The CDR3 is made up of 13 amino acids.

With regard to this clonotype: A much more abundant neighbour one base away suggests this may be a read error. CDR3 region: CASIKIYEQYF. The CDR3 bases are TGTGCCAGCATCAAGATCTACGAGCAGTACTTC. This chain connects TRBV21-1 to TRBJ2-7. TRBV21-1 is designated a pseudogene. The CDR3 covers 11 residues.

This clonotype was seen a handful of times. The chain combines TRBV3-1 with TRBJ2-2; 7 nucleotides line up with TRBD2. Germline trimming cut 1 base from V and 4 bases from J; bases unmatched to any gene: 9. CDR3 length equals 17 residues. Germline V gives CDR1 LGHDT, CDR2 YNNKEL (reference sequence). CDR3 region: CASSQAYGGRATGELFF. CDR3 nucleotides: TGTGCCAGCAGCCAAGCGTACGGGGGGAGGGCCACCGGGGAGCTGTTTTTT.

The rearrangement joins TRBV29-1 to TRBJ2-1; 14 bases map to TRBD2. J was trimmed by 2 bases and V by 6 bases; bases with no gene match: 9. Germline V CDR1 and CDR2: SQVTM, ANQGSEA. CDR3 length: 17 residues. The CDR3 region is CSVDSRLAGGPYNEQFF. CDR3 nucleotide sequence: TGCAGCGTCGATTCTCGACTAGCGGGAGGGCCCTACAATGAGCAGTTCTTC.

This chain links TRBV5-8 with TRBJ2-5; the match to TRBD2 covers 10 bases. Germline values: CDR1 SGHTS, CDR2 YDEGEE. J lost 11 bases, V lost 4 bases, and 23 bases had no gene match. This CDR3 region has 18 residues. The CDR3 DNA reads TGTGCCAGCAGCATGGTCGCGGGTCTAGCGGGAGATGCGACAGAGCAGTACTTC. Amino acids: CASSMVAGLAGDATEQYF.

This clonotype was recorded a few times. The genes are TRBV24-1 and TRBJ2-1; 8 bases agree with TRBD1. The CDR3 loop spans 15 amino acids. Germline V gene data show CDR1 as KGHDR and CDR2 as SFDVKD. V was pared by 9 bases and J by 2 bases, with 8 bases of the junction left unmatched. The CDR3: CATQMGDRPYNEQFF. Written as DNA, the CDR3 is TGTGCCACCCAGATGGGGGACAGGCCCTACAATGAGCAGTTCTTC.

The chain combines TRBV6-6 with TRBJ2-7; 7 positions agree with TRBD2. CDR3 length equals 11 residues. J lost 4 bases, V lost 8 bases, and 2 bases had no gene match. Germline V lookup: CDR1 MNHNY, CDR2 SVGAGI (reference sequence). CDR3 DNA sequence: TGTGCCAGCGGGGGGGAATACGAGCAGTACTTC. It translates to CASGGEYEQYF.

The rearrangement uses TRBV6-2 or TRBV6-3 and TRBJ2-7; 10 bases align to TRBD1. Trimming took 6 bases from V and 3 from J; bases not matched to a gene: 11. The CDR3 sequence is 16 residues long. Germline-derived CDR1 and CDR2 are MNHEY and SVGEGT. The CDR3 region has the DNA TGTGCCAGCAGCGAATCGACAGGGGGCAACTTCTACGAGCAGTACTTC. It translates to CASSESTGGNFYEQYF.

Many counts were recorded for this clonotype. This chain joins TRBV20-1 and TRBJ2-6; D gene ambiguous. The germline gives CDR1 DFQATT, CDR2 SNEGSKA (reference sequence). The CDR3 totals 15 residues. V lost 3 bases and J lost 0, with 9 bases in between. In DNA form, the CDR3 reads TGCAGTGCTAGTGGTACGGGCTCTGGGGCCAACGTCCTGACTTTC. As protein: CSASGTGSGANVLTF.

This clonotype showed up just a few times. The chain carries TRBV12-3 or TRBV12-4 and TRBJ2-5; perhaps TRBD2 as D (6 bases). V was clipped by 6 bases and J by 4 bases, with 15 bases between them. The CDR3 runs to 14 residues. The CDR3 sequence is CASREGLPGETQYF. In DNA, the CDR3 is TGTGCCAGCAGGGAGGGCCTTCCGGGAGAGACCCAGTACTTC.

This clonotype was counted between two and nine times. The chain employs TRBV20-1 and TRBJ2-7; 10 bases fit TRBD2. J was trimmed by 5 bases and V by 2 bases; bases with no gene match: 12. The CDR3 loop spans 16 amino acids. Per germline, CDR1 DFQATT and CDR2 SNEGSKA (reference sequence). Here the CDR3 reads CSARSPGASGGHEQYF. The CDR3 DNA follows: TGCAGTGCTAGATCCCCCGGAGCTAGCGGGGGCCACGAGCAGTACTTC.

The V and J genes are TRBV28 and TRBJ2-4, with 8 bases matching TRBD1. The tail of the sequence fits TRBJ2-7 better, so the J call may be wrong. The CDR3 covers 15 residues. Per the germline V gene, CDR1 is MDHEN and CDR2 is SYDVKM. The CDR3 nucleotides read TGTGCCAGCAGTCCGAGGGACAGGCGGTTTTACGAGCAGTACTTC. Its translation: CASSPRDRRFYEQYF.

The chain uses TRBV4-1 and TRBJ1-2; D not resolved. The CDR3 runs to 15 residues. V gave up 3 bases and J gave up 0 bases, with 11 bases separating them. Germline assignment: CDR1 MGHRA and CDR2 YSYEKL. The chain's CDR3 is CASSHPQVPNYGYTF. CDR3 bases: TGCGCCAGCAGCCATCCTCAGGTACCTAACTATGGCTACACCTTC.

This clonotype was detected only a few times. The chain uses TRBV28 and TRBJ2-4, with D possibly matching TRBD1 (8 bases). The end of the DNA aligns better with TRBJ2-7, so the J call may be wrong. CDR1 and CDR2 from the germline V gene are MDHEN and SYDVKM. This CDR3 region has 14 residues. The chain's CDR3 is CASSVQGGRYEQYF. The CDR3 nucleotides are TGTGCCAGCAGTGTACAGGGGGGGAGGTACGAGCAGTACTTC.

The chain combines TRBV5-1 with TRBJ2-1; unclear D gene. Germline loops: CDR1 SGHRS, CDR2 YFSETQ. The CDR3 is made up of 12 amino acids. V lost 4 bases to trimming and J lost 3 bases, with 5 bases between them. Here the CDR3 reads CASSTRYNEQFF. Written as DNA, the CDR3 is TGCGCCAGCAGCACTCGCTACAATGAGCAGTTCTTC.

CDR3 nucleotide sequence: TGTGCCAGCAGCTTAAGGGACGCAAGCTCCTACGAGCAGTACTTC. This codes for CASSLRDASSYEQYF. The chain employs TRBV9 and TRBJ2-4; either TRBD1 or TRBD2 may supply D (5 bases each). Matching the DNA end better, TRBJ2-7 makes the J call doubtful. The CDR3 is made up of 15 amino acids. The germline V gene has CDR1 SGDLS and CDR2 YYNGEE.

This clonotype was seen only a few times. The V gene is TRBV6-5, the J gene TRBJ2-4; D is uncertain. CDR1 and CDR2 from the germline V gene are MNHEY and SVGAGI. The ends were cut back, 0 bases at V and 2 bases at J, with 11 bases in the middle. The CDR3 totals 16 residues. The CDR3 DNA reads TGTGCCAGCAGTTACTCCGGGTCGCACCCCAAAAACATTCAGTACTTC. It specifies CASSYSGSHPKNIQYF.

This clonotype was recorded many times. This rearrangement joins TRBV27 to TRBJ2-1; possible D gene TRBD2, 5 bases. V was shortened by 2 bases and J by 0 bases, with 11 bases between the two germline ends. This CDR3 region has 16 residues. Germline V gene data show CDR1 as MNHEY and CDR2 as SMNVEV (reference sequence). DNA for the CDR3: TGTGCCAGCAGTTTAAGGCTAGCTAACTCCTACAATGAGCAGTTCTTC. It is translated as CASSLRLANSYNEQFF.

This clonotype was observed a handful of times. J is TRBJ2-1 and V is TRBV20-1; 9 bases line up with TRBD1. CDR1 is DFQATT and CDR2 is SNEGSKA in the germline V gene (reference sequence). Trimming cost V 6 bases and J 2 bases; bases outside gene matches: 8. This CDR3 is built from 15 residues. Here the CDR3 DNA reads TGCAGTGCCCCTAGGGGGACAGGGCCCTACAATGAGCAGTTCTTC. It specifies CSAPRGTGPYNEQFF.

This clonotype was detected many times. The chain has TRBV3-1 and TRBJ2-5; D call uncertain. The CDR3 has 13 residues. Germline V gene lookup returns CDR1 LGHDT and CDR2 YNNKEL (reference sequence). Trimming removed 3 bases from V and 5 bases from J, with 10 bases in between. The CDR3: CASSQDLTETQYF. The CDR3 region has the DNA TGTGCCAGCAGCCAGGACCTCACGGAGACCCAGTACTTC.

The chain employs TRBV11-3 and TRBJ2-1; D may be TRBD2 (6 bases). The length of the CDR3 is 15 residues. The germline gives CDR1 SGHNT, CDR2 YENEEA. Deletions cut 0 bases from V and 7 bases from J, with 13 bases between. The CDR3 bases are TGTGCCAGCAGCTTAGATGGAATAGCGGCTAATGAGCAGTTCTTC. This translates into CASSLDGIAANEQFF.

This clonotype has a handful of counts. The rearrangement links TRBV9 to TRBJ2-1, with 13 bases lining up with TRBD2. V shed 3 bases, J shed 7 bases, and the junction held 16 bases outside the gene matches. The CDR3 is 19 amino acids. CDR1 and CDR2 from the germline V gene are SGDLS and YYNGEE. CDR3 sequence (DNA): TGTGCCAGCAGCGGGTGGCCTTTAGGACTAGCGGGAGATTGGAATGAGCAGTTCTTC. It translates to CASSGWPLGLAGDWNEQFF.

This clonotype was detected many times. V is TRBV6-6 and J is TRBJ2-6; D is undetermined. This CDR3 has 11 residues. The germline gives CDR1 MNHNY, CDR2 SVGAGI (reference sequence). V was trimmed by 8 bases and J by 3 bases, leaving 2 bases between them. CDR3 sequence: CASDGANVLTF. The CDR3 DNA sequence: TGTGCCAGCGATGGGGCCAACGTCCTGACTTTC.

The V and J genes are TRBV5-1 and TRBJ2-5, with D tentatively TRBD1 or TRBD2 (6 bases each). Germline values: CDR1 SGHRS, CDR2 YFSETQ. V lost 4 bases and J 2 bases, leaving 21 bases between the germline ends. The CDR3 covers 17 residues. In DNA, the CDR3 is TGCGCCAGCAGCCCACTCACTATCGGGGGCAGTCAAGAGACCCAGTACTTC. Translation gives CASSPLTIGGSQETQYF.

In DNA, the CDR3 is TGTGCCTGGAGAGGTGCGGGATCGACGGGGGAGCAGTACTTC. As protein: CAWRGAGSTGEQYF. V usage is TRBV30 and J usage is TRBJ2-4; the D gene is possibly TRBD2 (6 bases). Germline assignment: CDR1 GTSNPN and CDR2 SVGIG (reference sequence). Trimming shortened V by 3 bases and J by 13 bases, and 22 bases separated the two germline ends. The CDR3 runs 14 residues.

The genes are TRBV20-1 and TRBJ2-4; D is uncertain. The tail of the sequence fits TRBJ2-7 better, so the J call may be wrong. The CDR3 runs 12 residues. Germline V gene lookup returns CDR1 DFQATT and CDR2 SNEGSKA (reference sequence). The CDR3 region is CSASGVSGEQYF. The CDR3 DNA sequence: TGCAGTGCTAGCGGTGTATCCGGCGAGCAGTACTTC.

This clonotype was detected only a few times. V gene TRBV20-1 combines with J gene TRBJ2-7; possible D gene TRBD1, 6 bases. This CDR3 has 15 amino acids. In germline, CDR1 is DFQATT, CDR2 SNEGSKA (reference sequence). Trimming pared 3 bases from V and 2 bases from J, leaving 17 bases between. The CDR3 sequence is CSASPARDNPYEQYF. As DNA, the CDR3 is TGCAGTGCTAGTCCCGCCAGGGACAATCCCTACGAGCAGTACTTC.

The chain has TRBV20-1 and TRBJ2-7, with a weak D call TRBD1 (5 bases). The CDR3 has 14 residues. V dropped 0 bases and J dropped 2 bases, with 11 bases sitting between them. Per germline, CDR1 DFQATT and CDR2 SNEGSKA (reference sequence). DNA for the CDR3: TGCAGTGCTAGAGAACCAGGGTTGGCCTACGAGCAGTACTTC. Encoded protein: CSAREPGLAYEQYF.